This T cell receptor (beta chain) originates from a study of response to subunit inactivated influenza vaccine. Study-level points and caveats: Only a handful of new T cells, the authors suggested, are recruited with each seasonal influenza vaccination.

A remark on this clonotype: Its antigen remains unidentified.

TCRdb reprocessed the RT-PCR reads via MiXCR and lists one record per CDR3 protein. The sample has 700,000 to 900,000 distinct CDR3 sequences; approximately 21% are singletons. The CDR3 contains 17 residues. V lost 5 bases, J lost 3 bases, and 10 bases stayed unmatched. The TCR comes from a man in his fifties or sixties who received an inactivated influenza vaccine. This specimen consisted of PBMCs from blood, obtained 5 to 6 days after vaccination. The chain carries TRBV12-3 or TRBV12-4 and TRBJ2-3, with 11 nucleotides matching TRBD1. The DNA of the CDR3 is TGTGCCAGCAGTCCCTTGGGACAGGGGGGCCGGACAGATACGCAGTATTTT. Its protein is CASSPLGQGGRTDTQYF.